The 28 T cell receptor beta chains presented below share a single source sample, sequenced in a study of blood T cell repertoires in COVID-19. The protocol was immunoSEQ multiplex PCR, while the TCRdb copy is restricted to in-frame clones and leaves out a portion. The table has 300,000 or so clones, around 87% seen once. Sample: peripheral blood. These receptors came from a man aged 50 to 60 with active or convalescent COVID-19.

The V gene is TRBV6-1, the J gene TRBJ2-1; 12 positions agree with TRBD2. Germline lookup yields CDR1 MNHNS and CDR2 SASEGT. The CDR3 contains 16 residues. After removal of 0 bases from V and 7 bases from J, the junction contained 4 bases not matched to a gene. The CDR3 spells CASSEAATSGGNEQFF. The CDR3 coding sequence is TGTGCCAGCAGTGAAGCGGCGACTAGCGGGGGTAATGAGCAGTTCTTC.

V is TRBV9 and J is TRBJ2-5, with TRBD2 matching over 8 bases. Germline V gene lookup returns CDR1 SGDLS and CDR2 YYNGEE. This CDR3 has 15 residues. Trimming at V came to 7 bases and at J to 3 bases, leaving 11 bases not matched to a gene. The DNA of the CDR3 is TGTGCCAGCTCGACCGGGACTAGTGGAAAAGAGACCCAGTACTTC. It is translated as CASSTGTSGKETQYF. The variable domain in full, completed from reference TRBV9 and TRBJ2-5, reads DSGVTQTPKHLITATGQRVTLRCSPRSGDLSVYWYQQSLDQGLQFLIQYYNGEERAKGNILERFSAQQFPDLHSELNLSSLELGDSALYFCASSTGTSGKETQYFGPGTRLLVL.

J is TRBJ1-5 and V is TRBV2, with TRBD1 matching 11 bases. Germline values: CDR1 SNHLY, CDR2 FYNNEI. J was trimmed by 9 bases and V by 6 bases; bases with no gene match: 7. This CDR3 spans 14 amino acids. The CDR3 loop reads CASRGDRGFRPQHF. In DNA, the CDR3 is TGTGCCAGCAGAGGGGACAGGGGGTTTAGGCCCCAGCATTTT.

The chain couples TRBV4-2 to TRBJ2-1, with 10 bases fitting TRBD2. The CDR3 length is 17 residues. Germline V lookup: CDR1 LGHNA, CDR2 YNFKEQ. Germline trimming cut 4 bases from V and 5 bases from J; bases unmatched to any gene: 11. The CDR3 reads CASSRTPGTSENNEQFF. The DNA for the CDR3 is TGTGCCAGCAGCCGAACGCCCGGGACTAGCGAAAACAATGAGCAGTTCTTC.

The chain combines TRBV5-1 with TRBJ2-5; 14 nucleotides agree with TRBD2. The CDR3 extends over 16 amino acids. With V trimmed by 4 bases and J by 5 bases, 7 bases remained unmatched. Germline loops: CDR1 SGHRS, CDR2 YFSETQ. The CDR3 DNA sequence: TGCGCCAGCAGCACCGGGACTAGCGGGAGTGGCGAGACCCAGTACTTC. It encodes CASSTGTSGSGETQYF.

This clone has just a few counts. The rearrangement links TRBV4-2 to TRBJ2-7; no firm D call. The V gene's germline CDR1 is LGHNA and CDR2 YNFKEQ. V gave up 0 bases and J gave up 0 bases, with 6 bases separating them. This CDR3 is built from 14 residues. For the CDR3, the DNA is TGTGCCAGCAGCCAAGAGGGCACCTCCTACGAGCAGTACTTC. Protein: CASSQEGTSYEQYF.

The chain employs TRBV28 and TRBJ2-3; D is perhaps TRBD2 (6 bases). The CDR3 contains 15 residues. Trimming stripped 5 bases from V and 8 bases from J, with 20 bases between. Germline V lookup: CDR1 MDHEN, CDR2 SYDVKM. CDR3 in amino acids: CASSHLWRGQGTQYF. The CDR3 DNA reads as TGTGCCAGCAGTCACCTGTGGAGGGGCCAAGGTACGCAGTATTTT.

This sequence joins TRBV28 and TRBJ1-2; TRBD1 might be the D (6 bases). CDR1 and CDR2 from the germline V gene are MDHEN and SYDVKM. There are 11 residues in the CDR3. This CDR3 is CGCSRGSGYTF. DNA of the CDR3: TGTGGCTGTTCGAGGGGGTCTGGCTACACCTTC.

The chain employs TRBV18 and TRBJ1-2; D not resolved. Germline loops: CDR1 KGHSH, CDR2 LQKENI. This CDR3 has 13 residues. V gave up 4 bases and J gave up 8 bases, with 14 bases separating them. This chain's CDR3 is CASSLRGGRGYTF. The CDR3 DNA follows: TGTGCCAGCTCACTCCGAGGAGGGAGAGGCTACACCTTC.

The V call is TRBV4-2, the J call TRBJ1-3, with D possibly being TRBD1 (6 bases). V lost 4 bases and J lost 4, with 14 bases in between. Looked up from germline, CDR1 is LGHNA and CDR2 is YNFKEQ. This CDR3 is built from 15 residues. The CDR3 loop is CASSPARGQGNTIYF. CDR3 nucleotide sequence: TGTGCCAGCAGCCCAGCGAGAGGACAGGGAAACACCATATATTTT.

J is TRBJ1-1 and V is TRBV7-9; weak D call: TRBD1 (6 bases). Germline CDR1 SEHNR, CDR2 FQNEAQ (reference sequence). V shed 6 bases and J shed 1 base, with 12 bases lying between them. The CDR3 has 14 residues. The CDR3 sequence is CASRYRDTNTEAFF. For the CDR3, the DNA is TGTGCCAGCAGGTACCGGGACACGAACACTGAAGCTTTCTTT.

The chain combines TRBV15 with TRBJ2-5; 13 bases align to TRBD2. This CDR3 has 23 residues. The germline gives CDR1 LNHNV, CDR2 YYDKDF (reference sequence). With 0 bases clipped from V and 4 bases from J, the junction kept 23 bases outside the gene matches. CDR3 sequence reads: CATSRDFKWTSGSVAHMRETQYF. CDR3 DNA: TGTGCCACCAGCAGAGATTTCAAGTGGACTAGCGGGAGTGTGGCGCACATGAGAGAGACCCAGTACTTC.

This clone was found once. This sequence joins TRBV2 and TRBJ2-3; 11 nucleotides line up with TRBD1. Looked up from germline, CDR1 is SNHLY and CDR2 is FYNNEI. The CDR3 length is 15 residues. V dropped 6 bases and J dropped 2; count of bases not matched to a gene: 4. The CDR3 DNA reads as TGTGCCAGCAGGGAGGGACAGGGGGTCACAGATACGCAGTATTTT. It yields the protein CASREGQGVTDTQYF.

The genes are TRBV10-3 and TRBJ1-4; D is unresolved. Between the trimmed V and J ends, which lost 3 bases and 4 bases, there was a span of 15 bases. Germline V CDR1 and CDR2: ENHRY, SYGVKD. CDR3 size: 16 residues. In DNA form, the CDR3 reads TGTGCCATCAGTGAACGGGGAATGGACTTTAATGAAAAACTGTTTTTT. Amino acid sequence: CAISERGMDFNEKLFF.

This clone was seen once. V usage is TRBV2 and J usage is TRBJ1-1; 12 bases map to TRBD1. From germline, CDR1 is SNHLY and CDR2 FYNNEI. There are 15 residues in the CDR3. V lost 6 bases and J lost 5; bases outside the gene matches: 7. CDR3: CASSLTGQGATEAFF. CDR3 coding DNA: TGTGCCAGCAGCCTAACGGGACAGGGGGCGACTGAAGCTTTCTTT.

The CDR3 sequence: CASSPSKQAGGTYEQYF. The CDR3 DNA sequence: TGTGCCAGCAGTCCTAGCAAGCAAGCGGGGGGGACCTACGAGCAGTACTTC. The chain has TRBV7-8 and TRBJ2-7; TRBD2 aligns across 10 bases. The V gene's germline CDR1 is SGHVS and CDR2 FQNEAQ. The CDR3 is 17 amino acids. Germline trimming cut 6 bases from V and 2 bases from J; bases unmatched to any gene: 13.

The chain links TRBV27 to TRBJ1-4, with D maybe TRBD1 (5 bases). V lost 6 bases and J 7 bases, leaving 9 bases between the germline ends. In germline, CDR1 is MNHEY, CDR2 SMNVEV (reference sequence). This CDR3 contains 12 residues. The CDR3 reads CASRGPSEKLFF. The CDR3 nucleotides are TGTGCCAGCAGGGGGCCGAGTGAAAAACTGTTTTTT. Combining the CDR3 with reference TRBV27 and TRBJ1-4 gives the whole variable domain EAQVTQNPRYLITVTGKKLTVTCSQNMNHEYMSWYRQDPGLGLRQIYYSMNVEVTDKGDVPEGYKVSRKEKRNFPLILESPSPNQTSLYFCASRGPSEKLFFGSGTQLSVL.

As regards this clone: The sample carries other DNA sequences with the same CDR3. The chain couples TRBV28 to TRBJ2-7, with D maybe TRBD1 (5 bases). CDR1 MDHEN and CDR2 SYDVKM come from the germline V gene. V was pared by 7 bases and J by 0 bases, with 10 bases between. The CDR3 sequence is 13 residues long. CDR3 nucleotides: TGTGCCAGCACCACAGGATACTCCTACGAGCAGTACTTC. This encodes CASTTGYSYEQYF.

This clone was seen a single time. This sequence joins TRBV18 and TRBJ1-1, with 8 bases that match TRBD1. With V trimmed by 5 bases and J by 4 bases, 6 bases remained unmatched. The V gene's germline CDR1 is KGHSH and CDR2 LQKENI. CDR3 length equals 14 residues. The DNA for the CDR3 is TGTGCCAGCTCATGGGAAACAGGGGGCACTGAAGCTTTCTTT. It codes for CASSWETGGTEAFF.

The rearrangement links TRBV6-5 to TRBJ2-5, with 8 bases aligning to TRBD2. This CDR3 is built from 13 residues. The trim removed 7 bases at V and 4 bases at J, leaving 5 bases unmatched. Germline V lookup: CDR1 MNHEY, CDR2 SVGAGI. The CDR3, as DNA: TGTGCCAGCACGTCGGCGGGGGGAGAGACCCAGTACTTC. Its protein is CASTSAGGETQYF.

This clone was seen at least ten times. V is TRBV5-1 and J is TRBJ1-1, with D perhaps TRBD1 (5 bases). There are 15 residues in the CDR3. Trimming removed 4 bases from V and 0 bases from J, with 13 bases in between. Per the germline V gene, CDR1 is SGHRS and CDR2 is YFSETQ. DNA for the CDR3: TGCGCCAGCAGCCAGAGGACACACATGAACACTGAAGCTTTCTTT. Translating it yields CASSQRTHMNTEAFF.

The CDR3 spells CASSSHGLSSGNTIYF. In DNA, the CDR3 is TGTGCCAGCAGTTCTCACGGACTGAGCTCTGGAAACACCATATATTTT. V gene TRBV28 combines with J gene TRBJ1-3; D not certain. V was clipped by 4 bases and J by 0 bases, with 13 bases between them. The CDR3 is made up of 16 amino acids. From germline, CDR1 is MDHEN and CDR2 SYDVKM. Full variable domain (outside the CDR3, taken from reference TRBV28 and TRBJ1-3): DVKVTQSSRYLVKRTGEKVFLECVQDMDHENMFWYRQDPGLGLRLIYFSYDVKMKEKGDIPEGYSVSREKKERFSLILESASTNQTSMYLCASSSHGLSSGNTIYFGEGSWLTVV.

The V call is TRBV5-6, the J call TRBJ2-1, with 8 nucleotides matching TRBD1. The CDR3 covers 14 residues. Germline V lookup: CDR1 SGHDT, CDR2 YYEEEE. V shed 4 bases and J 13 bases; nucleotides not matched to a gene: 13. The CDR3 here is CASSERTGRSTQFF. Written as DNA, the CDR3 is TGTGCCAGCAGCGAGAGGACAGGGAGATCAACTCAGTTCTTC.

The chain is built from TRBV6-2 or TRBV6-3 and TRBJ2-1; 7 positions agree with TRBD2. Germline values: CDR1 MNHEY, CDR2 SVGEGT. V lost 5 bases to trimming and J lost 7 bases; unmatched junction nucleotides: 17. The CDR3 is 17 amino acids. The CDR3: CASSPSYGGFHRNEQFF. The DNA of the CDR3 is TGTGCCAGCAGTCCCTCCTACGGGGGGTTCCATAGAAATGAGCAGTTCTTC.

The chain couples TRBV14 to TRBJ1-3; D gene unclear. V lost 1 base and J lost 3, with 10 bases in between. The CDR3 length is 15 residues. Germline V lookup: CDR1 SGHDN, CDR2 FVKESK. CDR3 amino acids: CASSQVAQLGNTIYF. CDR3 in DNA: TGTGCCAGCAGCCAAGTAGCCCAGCTTGGAAACACCATATATTTT.

The chain combines TRBV30 with TRBJ2-3, with D perhaps TRBD1 (5 bases). The CDR3 length is 14 residues. Germline V CDR1 and CDR2: GTSNPN, SVGIG (reference sequence). V was clipped by 3 bases and J by 0 bases, with 10 bases between them. The DNA of the CDR3 is TGTGCCTGGAGAGCAGGGTTAAGCACAGATACGCAGTATTTT. This encodes CAWRAGLSTDTQYF.

The chain has TRBV5-1 and TRBJ1-5, with D maybe TRBD1 (5 bases). Germline V lookup: CDR1 SGHRS, CDR2 YFSETQ. V lost 0 bases to trimming and J lost 3 bases, with 10 bases between them. The CDR3 loop spans 15 amino acids. CDR3 coding DNA: TGCGCCAGCAGCTTGGCCGGGGGATCCAATCAGCCCCAGCATTTT. The encoded protein is CASSLAGGSNQPQHF.

The rearrangement links TRBV11-2 to TRBJ1-4; D remains unclear. The CDR3 runs to 14 residues. V shed 2 bases and J shed 6 bases, with 10 bases lying between them. Germline lookup yields CDR1 SGHAT and CDR2 FQNNGV. CDR3 coding DNA: TGTGCCAGCAGCTTATATGGCCGGGATGAAAAACTGTTTTTT. Translation: CASSLYGRDEKLFF. Based on the CDR3 plus reference TRBV11-2 and TRBJ1-4, the full variable domain is EAGVAQSPRYKIIEKRQSVAFWCNPISGHATLYWYQQILGQGPKLLIQFQNNGVVDDSQLPKDRFSAERLKGVDSTLKIQPAKLEDSAVYLCASSLYGRDEKLFFGSGTQLSVL.